Below, one T cell receptor (beta chain) is given with its context. These data originate in a study of CD8+ T cells in alopecia areata. Sequencing templates came from extracted RNA that was reverse transcribed into cDNA. Using immunoSEQ multiplex PCR, the repertoire was profiled, and TCRdb retains in-frame clones only, with some absent. The table lists a few hundred thousand clones, 60% of them singletons. Regarding treatment: oral pan-JAK inhibitor, 5-10 mg twice daily. V was trimmed by 3 bases and J by 2 bases, leaving 11 bases between them. Germline V gives CDR1 MGHRA, CDR2 YSYEKL. The CDR3 is made up of 14 amino acids.

This specimen consisted of CD4+ T cells sorted from blood, obtained between weeks 51 and 54, from a patient treated with tofacitinib. The chain couples TRBV4-1 to TRBJ2-7, with D possibly being TRBD2 (5 bases). The clonotype originates from a human donor with alopecia areata. CDR3 coding DNA: TGCGCCAGCAGCCACCGGACGGGAACCTACGAGCAGTACTTC. As protein: CASSHRTGTYEQYF.